Sequencing of this TCR beta chain was carried out in a study of cytomegalovirus exposure and HLA in healthy donors. Whereas donors were nominally healthy upon sampling, unrecorded immune exposures were probable. Use of 60 Vbeta and 13 Jbeta primers characterized the PCR. Using immunoSEQ multiplex PCR, the repertoire was profiled, and TCRdb retains in-frame clones only, with some absent. The table records 100,000 to 150,000 clones, more than 60% of them present only once. The CDR3 totals 13 residues. V was shortened by 5 bases and J by 4 bases, with 11 bases between the two germline ends. Germline lookup yields CDR1 MNHEY and CDR2 SVGAGI. As to this clone: What it binds is unknown.

General study points: In a later analysis, common viral pathogens appeared linked to several of the most significant clusters. TCR beta chains numbering approximately 150 were designated cytomegalovirus-associated. Within the data, a cluster of highly shared sequence variants was likely a sequencing artifact.

The sequencing sample was made of PBMCs. The TCR was taken from a woman aged 60 to 75 in good health and CMV-seropositive. V is TRBV6-5 and J is TRBJ1-2, with a weak D call TRBD1 (5 bases). The CDR3 is CASSPDRSYGYTF. The CDR3 DNA reads as TGTGCCAGCAGTCCAGACAGATCCTATGGCTACACCTTC.